Presented here are 16 T cell receptor beta chains from one specimen sequenced in a study of blood T cell repertoires in COVID-19. Libraries were prepared by immunoSEQ multiplex PCR; TCRdb keeps only in-frame clonotypes and omits some of them. This table has about 220,000 clones, about 91% appearing once. The sequencing input was PBMCs or T cells enriched from blood (not recorded which). The receptor set was obtained from a woman in her fifties or sixties with acute COVID-19.

This sequence joins TRBV13 and TRBJ2-5, with D possibly matching TRBD2 (6 bases). V was cut by 3 bases and J by 2 bases, with 16 bases left in between. The germline V gene has CDR1 PRHDT and CDR2 FYEKMQ (reference sequence). The CDR3 has 16 residues. CDR3 residues: CASSFGGGVWQETQYF. The CDR3 coding sequence is TGTGCCAGCAGCTTCGGCGGCGGGGTGTGGCAAGAGACCCAGTACTTC.

This chain connects TRBV18 to TRBJ2-1; D is uncertain. The CDR3 has 14 residues. Germline V gene lookup returns CDR1 KGHSH and CDR2 LQKENI. The ends were cut back, 4 bases at V and 4 bases at J, with 11 bases in the middle. CDR3 protein: CASSLSARYNEQFF. The CDR3 bases are TGTGCCAGCTCACTGTCAGCGCGTTACAATGAGCAGTTCTTC.

The V call is TRBV7-2, the J call TRBJ1-2; TRBD1 matches at 8 bases. The CDR3 has 15 amino acids. V lost 5 bases to trimming and J lost 4 bases; unmatched junction nucleotides: 9. The germline gives CDR1 SGHTA, CDR2 FQGNSA. CDR3 DNA sequence: TGTGCCAGCAGCCTCCGACAGGGGAACGCCTATGGCTACACCTTC. Amino acid sequence: CASSLRQGNAYGYTF.

The rearrangement links TRBV30 to TRBJ1-1, with D perhaps TRBD1 (5 bases). The ends were cut back, 5 bases at V and 6 bases at J, with 13 bases in the middle. CDR1 and CDR2 (germline): GTSNPN, SVGIG (reference sequence). There are 12 residues in the CDR3. The CDR3 bases are TGTGCCTGGGGCGAACGGGGGGCTGAAGCTTTCTTT. Translation: CAWGERGAEAFF.

The chain links TRBV28 to TRBJ1-1; D gene ambiguous. The germline CDR1 and CDR2 sequences are MDHEN and SYDVKM. Trimming cost V 3 bases and J 7 bases, with 6 bases left between them. This CDR3 region has 11 residues. In DNA form, the CDR3 reads TGTGCCAGCAGTTTTGGGAGTGAAGCTTTCTTT. Its translation is CASSFGSEAFF.

V is TRBV3-1 (or the pseudogene TRBV3-2) and J is TRBJ2-1; TRBD2 might be the D (6 bases). Trimming cost V 4 bases and J 0 bases, with 16 bases left between them. This CDR3 has 17 residues. From germline, CDR1 is LGHDT and CDR2 YNNKEL (reference sequence). In DNA form, the CDR3 reads TGTGCCAGCAGCCGAGGGTGGCGGGAAAGCTCCTACAATGAGCAGTTCTTC. Translation: CASSRGWRESSYNEQFF.

The chain recombines TRBV5-1 with TRBJ2-7; a possible D gene is TRBD2 (5 bases). The CDR3 is 15 amino acids. Between the trimmed V and J ends, which lost 4 bases and 3 bases, there was a span of 17 bases. Germline CDR1 SGHRS, CDR2 YFSETQ. The CDR3 coding sequence is TGCGCCAGCAGCCGGAGGTCGGACTTAGGCTACGAGCAGTACTTC. Translation: CASSRRSDLGYEQYF.

The genes are TRBV28 and TRBJ1-5; a weak D match, TRBD1 (5 bases). The CDR3 is made up of 16 amino acids. V lost 3 bases, J lost 4 bases, and 16 bases lay in between. The V gene's germline CDR1 is MDHEN and CDR2 SYDVKM. The CDR3 coding sequence is TGTGCCAGCAGTTTTGTAGGGGCCGCCTATAATCAGCCCCAGCATTTT. Protein: CASSFVGAAYNQPQHF.

The CDR3 protein is CASSSHSGRGSEQYF. The CDR3, as DNA: TGTGCCAGCAGCTCCCATAGCGGGAGAGGGAGCGAGCAGTACTTC. This rearrangement joins TRBV7-2 to TRBJ2-7, with TRBD2 identical over 9 bases. The V and J ends lost 4 bases and 6 bases, in that order; junction bases with no gene match: 10. CDR1 is SGHTA, CDR2 FQGNSA, per germline. The CDR3 is made up of 15 amino acids.

There are a few counts of this clone. V and J are TRBV7-9 and TRBJ1-1; 7 bases line up with TRBD1. The length of the CDR3 is 14 residues. The V and J ends lost 5 bases and 1 base, in that order; junction bases with no gene match: 4. Germline V gene sequence: CDR1 SEHNR, CDR2 FQNEAQ (reference sequence). The CDR3 reads CASSVGQANTEAFF. In nucleotides, the CDR3 is TGTGCCAGCAGCGTCGGACAGGCGAACACTGAAGCTTTCTTT. The whole variable domain, remainder taken from reference TRBV7-9 and TRBJ1-1, is DTGVSQNPRHKITKRGQNVTFRCDPISEHNRLYWYRQTLGQGPEFLTYFQNEAQLEKSRLLSDRFSAERPKGSFSTLEIQRTEQGDSAMYLCASSVGQANTEAFFGQGTRLTVV.

Regarding this clone: Other nucleotide sequences in the sample specify the same CDR3. This chain connects TRBV7-9 to TRBJ1-3; a weak D match, TRBD1 (6 bases). This CDR3 spans 16 amino acids. Trimming removed 5 bases from V and 3 bases from J, with 17 bases in between. Germline lookup yields CDR1 SEHNR and CDR2 FQNEAQ (reference sequence). The CDR3 bases are TGTGCCAGCAGCCTAGGGGGGCAGGGAAGTGGAAACACCATATATTTT. This codes for CASSLGGQGSGNTIYF. The full variable domain, with the rest looked up from reference TRBV7-9 and TRBJ1-3, is DTGVSQNPRHKITKRGQNVTFRCDPISEHNRLYWYRQTLGQGPEFLTYFQNEAQLEKSRLLSDRFSAERPKGSFSTLEIQRTEQGDSAMYLCASSLGGQGSGNTIYFGEGSWLTVV.

Only a few counts were recorded for this clone. The genes are TRBV2 and TRBJ2-2, with 11 nucleotides matching TRBD2. The CDR3 runs to 15 residues. The germline V gene encodes CDR1 SNHLY and CDR2 FYNNEI. V lost 4 bases to trimming and J lost 5 bases; unmatched junction nucleotides: 3. The CDR3 protein is CASSGLAGITGELFF. CDR3 in DNA: TGTGCCAGCAGTGGACTAGCGGGAATTACCGGGGAGCTGTTTTTT.

The J gene is TRBJ2-1, the V gene TRBV6-1, with 8 bases identical to TRBD2. Germline V gives CDR1 MNHNS, CDR2 SASEGT. Trimming took 3 bases from V and 2 from J; bases not matched to a gene: 9. This CDR3 region has 17 residues. CDR3 sequence: CASSDTPAGAAYNEQFF. The CDR3 DNA sequence: TGTGCCAGCAGTGACACCCCAGCGGGAGCGGCCTACAATGAGCAGTTCTTC.

This chain connects TRBV29-1 to TRBJ2-7; the D is unclear. Trimming took 7 bases from V and 4 from J, leaving 11 bases between them. The CDR3 covers 11 residues. Germline CDR1 SQVTM, CDR2 ANQGSEA. The DNA for the CDR3 is TGCAGCGCCAAAGACACATACGAGCAGTACTTC. As protein: CSAKDTYEQYF.

The rearrangement uses TRBV6-5 and TRBJ1-1; tentatively, D is TRBD1 (6 bases). V dropped 6 bases and J dropped 4 bases, with 12 bases sitting between them. Germline V CDR1 and CDR2: MNHEY, SVGAGI. The CDR3 totals 13 residues. The chain's CDR3 is CASRETGSTEAFF. The CDR3, as DNA: TGTGCCAGCAGGGAGACAGGTAGCACTGAAGCTTTCTTT.

This chain links TRBV6-4 with TRBJ2-5, with 7 nucleotides matching TRBD2. With 4 bases clipped from V and 5 bases from J, the junction kept 10 bases outside the gene matches. This CDR3 contains 15 residues. Germline CDR1 and CDR2: MRHNA and SNTAGT. The CDR3 nucleotides are TGTGCCAGCAGTGGGGACTACCCACCCGTGGAGACCCAGTACTTC. Protein product: CASSGDYPPVETQYF.